This paragraph covers one T cell receptor beta chain sequence. What it binds is not known. The source of the sample is a study of cytomegalovirus exposure and HLA in healthy donors. Primers for the PCR totalled 60 Vbeta and 13 Jbeta. Method: immunoSEQ multiplex PCR; TCRdb's copy keeps in-frame clones and lacks some. The sample includes about 190,000 clones, roughly four fifths of them seen just once. The study, taken as a whole, reports: The study labeled more than 150 TCR beta chains cytomegalovirus-associated. With high specificity and sensitivity, the classifier reportedly diagnosed cytomegalovirus status. Relative to the roughly 700-donor mean, N-insertions were reportedly fewer in an Asian-associated ancestry cluster in a later analysis. V- and J-gene trimming of TCR beta was linked (in a later analysis) to a missense DCLRE1C variant.

The clonotype was recovered from a woman aged 18-29 years in good health and CMV-seronegative. The sequenced material came from PBMCs.

CDR3 in DNA: TGTGCCAGCAGCTCAACCGGGACAGGGGGACACCAAGAGACCCAGTACTTC. Protein: CASSSTGTGGHQETQYF. The chain links TRBV7-9 to TRBJ2-5, with TRBD1 matching over 11 bases. V lost 4 bases to trimming and J lost 0 bases; unmatched junction nucleotides: 7. Germline lookup yields CDR1 SEHNR and CDR2 FQNEAQ (reference sequence). The CDR3 runs to 17 residues. The full variable domain, rest sourced from reference TRBV7-9 and TRBJ2-5, is DTGVSQNPRHKITKRGQNVTFRCDPISEHNRLYWYRQTLGQGPEFLTYFQNEAQLEKSRLLSDRFSAERPKGSFSTLEIQRTEQGDSAMYLCASSSTGTGGHQETQYFGPGTRLLVL.